The clone carrying this T cell receptor (beta chain) was counted a few times. Its antigen is unknown. The sample belongs to a study of identical twins. Trimming at V came to 10 bases and at J to 4 bases, leaving 6 bases not matched to a gene. Germline lookup yields CDR1 SGHVS and CDR2 FQNEAQ. CDR3 length equals 13 residues. Each cDNA held unique molecular identifiers, and template switching gave it a universal primer site. TCRdb reprocessed the 5' RACE reads via MiXCR and lists one record per CDR3 protein. This table has 300,000 or so distinct CDR3 sequences, nearly 9.5% appearing once. Overall study findings and caveats: Shared out-of-frame alpha sequences (those common to twins) showed excess low generation probability. Possibly, invariant MAIT and iNKT cells partly confounded zero-insertion analyses. Surplus twin overlap in beta out-of-frame sequences was less pronounced.

These data were also reused for a study on yellow fever vaccine responses in identical twins.

V and J are TRBV7-8 and TRBJ2-3, with 9 bases fitting TRBD2. Sequencing was performed on CD8+ T cells sorted from blood. The source is a woman aged 18-35 years in good health. In DNA form, the CDR3 reads TGTGCCACCTTAGCGGGAGTGGCAGATACGCAGTATTTT. Amino acids: CATLAGVADTQYF.